This TCR beta chain was sequenced for a study of T cells after somatic rescue of genetic block. Sequencing was performed with immunoSEQ multiplex PCR; in TCRdb, only in-frame clones are kept and a portion is missing. The sample lists roughly 70,000 clones; roughly nine tenths were seen once. The CDR3 runs to 17 residues. Germline V gene data show CDR1 as LNHDA and CDR2 as SQIVND (reference sequence). The V end was cut by 1 base, the J end by 5 bases, with 18 bases between. The chain is built from TRBV19 and TRBJ2-1; D remains ambiguous. Sequencing was performed on peripheral blood mononuclear cells (PBMCs). The receptor was derived from a man aged 35-49 years. The CDR3 sequence is CASSIVVPNIGHNEQFF. DNA of the CDR3: TGTGCCAGTAGTATAGTTGTCCCTAACATTGGGCACAATGAGCAGTTCTTC.